The rows below give T cell receptor beta chains drawn from one sample of a study of CD8+ T cells in alopecia areata. Data came from immunoSEQ multiplex PCR; TCRdb stores just in-frame clones and leaves some out. This sample has about 97,000 clones, with approximately 42% found just once. The sequencing input was CD4+ T cells sorted from blood. The receptors stem from a human donor with alopecia areata. Both conserved end residues are trimmed from each CDR3. Each record gives: clone size, V gene, J gene, CDR3 protein. Clone sizes are given selectively: once, few, many, or a class where the clone is expanded.

abundance: NA; v_gene: TRBV29-1; j_gene: TRBJ2-3; CDR3aa: SAGGLAVVTDTQY
abundance: few; v_gene: TRBV30; j_gene: TRBJ2-5; CDR3aa: AWSRGRETQY
abundance: NA; v_gene: TRBV29-1; j_gene: TRBJ1-2; CDR3aa: SGWDRGLYGYT
abundance: NA; v_gene: TRBV6-6; j_gene: TRBJ2-7; CDR3aa: ASSYMVDYEQY
abundance: few; v_gene: TRBV15; j_gene: TRBJ2-1; CDR3aa: ATSRDRSGRPDGEQF
abundance: few; v_gene: TRBV2; j_gene: TRBJ2-7; CDR3aa: ASAGGAGKQY
abundance: many; v_gene: TRBV18; j_gene: TRBJ2-1; CDR3aa: ASSPEYNEQF
abundance: NA; v_gene: TRBV6-6; j_gene: TRBJ2-3; CDR3aa: ASRYGQATDTQY
abundance: NA; v_gene: TRBV5-1; j_gene: TRBJ2-1; CDR3aa: ASSLRGTASSYNEQF
abundance: NA; v_gene: TRBV9; j_gene: TRBJ2-5; CDR3aa: ASSVAPGQETQY
abundance: few; v_gene: TRBV7-2; j_gene: TRBJ2-7; CDR3aa: ASSSGLAGGPEQY
abundance: NA; v_gene: TRBV6-1; j_gene: TRBJ2-1; CDR3aa: ASSGGLWHEQF
abundance: few; v_gene: TRBV5-4; j_gene: TRBJ2-4; CDR3aa: ASSSASLAKNIQY
abundance: once; v_gene: TRBV15; j_gene: TRBJ2-5; CDR3aa: ATSRGNLEETQY
abundance: NA; v_gene: TRBV4-1; j_gene: TRBJ2-7; CDR3aa: ASSQAGGRSYEQY
abundance: NA; v_gene: TRBV5-4; j_gene: TRBJ2-6; CDR3aa: ASSLDALPGANVLT
abundance: NA; v_gene: TRBV2; j_gene: TRBJ2-1; CDR3aa: ASSRSGRLPGNEQF
abundance: few; v_gene: TRBV28; j_gene: TRBJ2-7; CDR3aa: ASGLGDRPYEQY
abundance: NA; v_gene: TRBV29-1; j_gene: TRBJ2-5; CDR3aa: SVEVPRAGSETQY
abundance: NA; v_gene: TRBV5-1; j_gene: TRBJ2-6; CDR3aa: ASSTVPGANVLT
abundance: NA; v_gene: TRBV7-2; j_gene: TRBJ1-6; CDR3aa: ASSLPGGYNSPLH
abundance: NA; v_gene: TRBV6-5; j_gene: TRBJ2-2; CDR3aa: ASSYVSPRTGELF
abundance: few; v_gene: TRBV18; j_gene: TRBJ2-4; CDR3aa: ASSGREEAKNIQY
abundance: few; v_gene: TRBV7-9; j_gene: TRBJ1-4; CDR3aa: ASSLKGVSNEKLF
abundance: NA; v_gene: TRBV29-1; j_gene: TRBJ2-1; CDR3aa: SVDIRDRGNEQF
abundance: NA; v_gene: TRBV28; j_gene: TRBJ2-3; CDR3aa: ASSEQVTQY
abundance: NA; v_gene: TRBV29-1; j_gene: TRBJ1-4; CDR3aa: SGGLRSDGNEKLF
abundance: few; v_gene: TRBV11-2; j_gene: TRBJ2-5; CDR3aa: ASSLGFQGGETQY
abundance: NA; v_gene: TRBV30; j_gene: TRBJ1-5; CDR3aa: AWDTGQGVGQPQH
abundance: few; v_gene: TRBV7-2; j_gene: TRBJ2-7; CDR3aa: ASSLTGSSYEQY
abundance: few; v_gene: TRBV19; j_gene: TRBJ2-7; CDR3aa: ASSPWPGEQY
abundance: NA; v_gene: TRBV5-1; j_gene: TRBJ2-3; CDR3aa: ASSFAGMGSTDTQY
abundance: NA; v_gene: TRBV5-6; j_gene: TRBJ2-1; CDR3aa: ASSWGQRYNEQF
abundance: NA; v_gene: TRBV5-1; j_gene: TRBJ2-5; CDR3aa: ASSSSGGDQETQY
abundance: NA; v_gene: TRBV4-1; j_gene: TRBJ2-1; CDR3aa: ASSQKGQPFYGEQF
abundance: once; v_gene: TRBV6-6; j_gene: TRBJ2-5; CDR3aa: ASSPGTGAGETQY
abundance: NA; v_gene: TRBV5-4; j_gene: TRBJ1-1; CDR3aa: ASSLALANTEAF
abundance: NA; v_gene: TRBV5-1; j_gene: TRBJ2-7; CDR3aa: ASSNGGGHEQY
abundance: NA; v_gene: TRBV19; j_gene: TRBJ2-1; CDR3aa: ASNIAGLYNEQF
abundance: NA; v_gene: TRBV4-1; j_gene: TRBJ1-1; CDR3aa: ASSQGTGRGTEAF
abundance: NA; v_gene: TRBV29-1; j_gene: TRBJ2-1; CDR3aa: SVGQASEQF
abundance: NA; v_gene: TRBV30; j_gene: TRBJ2-7; CDR3aa: AWRAVYEQY
abundance: NA; v_gene: TRBV29-1; j_gene: TRBJ2-3; CDR3aa: SGTGQALGTYTDTQY
abundance: NA; v_gene: TRBV6-6; j_gene: TRBJ1-4; CDR3aa: ASSSRSEVEKLF
abundance: NA; v_gene: TRBV18; j_gene: TRBJ2-7; CDR3aa: ASSPLRQGLYEQY
abundance: NA; v_gene: TRBV5-1; j_gene: TRBJ2-1; CDR3aa: ASSSDPAGIRNEQF
abundance: NA; v_gene: TRBV5-1; j_gene: TRBJ2-2; CDR3aa: ASSLKDRGRGGELF